This T cell receptor beta chain was recovered during a study of OX40 agonist ivuxolimab in advanced cancers. Profiling relied on immunoSEQ multiplex PCR, and the TCRdb table lists in-frame clones only, not all of them. Altogether 65,000 to 95,000 clones are present, 80% to 90% being singletons, with the ten largest covering about 0.8%. The germline V and J ends were trimmed by 2 bases and 8 bases, with 10 bases remaining between them. Germline CDR1 reads KGHSH; CDR2 reads LQKENI. The CDR3 spans 13 residues. The sequence was collected from an adult with an advanced solid tumor such as melanoma, head and neck, liver or kidney cancer. The V call is TRBV18, the J call TRBJ1-3, with D tentatively TRBD1 (5 bases). Material: CD4+ or CD8+ T cells sorted from blood, obtained in a trial of the OX40 agonist ivuxolimab. As DNA, the CDR3 is TGTGCCAGCTCACCATGGCAGGGAGACACCATATATTTT. This sequence encodes CASSPWQGDTIYF. Looking up the rest from reference TRBV18 and TRBJ1-3 gives the full variable domain: NAGVMQNPRHLVRRRGQEARLRCSPMKGHSHVYWYRQLPEEGLKFMVYLQKENIIDESGMPKERFSAEFPKEGPSILRIQQVVRGDSAAYFCASSPWQGDTIYFGEGSWLTVV.